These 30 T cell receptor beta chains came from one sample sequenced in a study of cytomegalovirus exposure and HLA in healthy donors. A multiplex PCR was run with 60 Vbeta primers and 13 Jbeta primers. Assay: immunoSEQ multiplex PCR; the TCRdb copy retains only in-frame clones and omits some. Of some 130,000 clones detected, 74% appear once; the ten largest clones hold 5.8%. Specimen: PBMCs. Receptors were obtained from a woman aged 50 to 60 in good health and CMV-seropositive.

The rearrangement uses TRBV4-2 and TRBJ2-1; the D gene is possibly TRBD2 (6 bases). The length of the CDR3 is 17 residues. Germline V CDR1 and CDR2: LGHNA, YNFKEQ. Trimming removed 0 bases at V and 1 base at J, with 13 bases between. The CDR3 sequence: CASSQEWAGRSYNEQFF. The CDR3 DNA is TGTGCCAGCAGCCAAGAGTGGGCGGGGCGATCCTACAATGAGCAGTTCTTC.

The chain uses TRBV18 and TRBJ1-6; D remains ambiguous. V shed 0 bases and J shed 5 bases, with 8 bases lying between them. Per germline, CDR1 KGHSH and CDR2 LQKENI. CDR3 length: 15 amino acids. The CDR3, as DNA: TGTGCCAGCTCACCACCACGCCGGGATAATTCACCCCTCCACTTT. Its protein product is CASSPPRRDNSPLHF.

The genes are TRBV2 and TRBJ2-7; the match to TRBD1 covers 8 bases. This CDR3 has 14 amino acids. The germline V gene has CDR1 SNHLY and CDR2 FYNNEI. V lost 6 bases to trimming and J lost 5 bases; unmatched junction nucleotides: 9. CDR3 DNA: TGTGCCAGCAGAAGACAGGGGATAAGCCACGAGCAGTACTTC. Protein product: CASRRQGISHEQYF.

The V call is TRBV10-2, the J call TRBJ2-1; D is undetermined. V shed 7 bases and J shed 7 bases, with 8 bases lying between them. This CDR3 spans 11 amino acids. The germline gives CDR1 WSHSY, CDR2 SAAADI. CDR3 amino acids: CASNAVNEQFF. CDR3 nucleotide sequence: TGCGCCAGCAACGCGGTAAATGAGCAGTTCTTC.

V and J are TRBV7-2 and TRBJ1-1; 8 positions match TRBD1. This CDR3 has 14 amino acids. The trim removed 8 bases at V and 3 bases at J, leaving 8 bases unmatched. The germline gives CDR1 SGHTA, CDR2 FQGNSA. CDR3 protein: CASRVTGEYTEAFF. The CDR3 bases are TGTGCCAGCCGGGTGACAGGGGAATACACTGAAGCTTTCTTT.

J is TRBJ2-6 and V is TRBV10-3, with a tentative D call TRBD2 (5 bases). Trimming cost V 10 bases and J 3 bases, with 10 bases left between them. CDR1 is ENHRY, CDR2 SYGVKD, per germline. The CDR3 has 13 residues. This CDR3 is CATAGNGANVLTF. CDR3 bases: TGTGCCACCGCGGGCAATGGGGCCAACGTCCTGACTTTC.

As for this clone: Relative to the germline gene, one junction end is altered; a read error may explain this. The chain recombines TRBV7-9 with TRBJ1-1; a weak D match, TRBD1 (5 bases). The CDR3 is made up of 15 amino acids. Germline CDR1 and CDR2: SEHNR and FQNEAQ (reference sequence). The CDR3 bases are TGTTCCAGCAGCAAGGCAGGGAAAGGGTATGGTGAAGCTTTCTTT. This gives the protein CSSSKAGKGYGEAFF.

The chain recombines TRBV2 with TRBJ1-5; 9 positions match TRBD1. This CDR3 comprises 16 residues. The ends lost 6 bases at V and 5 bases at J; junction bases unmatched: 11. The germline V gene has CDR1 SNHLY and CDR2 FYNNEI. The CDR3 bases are TGTGCCAGCAGAGTAAGGGGACAGGGTCCTCATCAGCCCCAGCATTTT. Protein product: CASRVRGQGPHQPQHF.

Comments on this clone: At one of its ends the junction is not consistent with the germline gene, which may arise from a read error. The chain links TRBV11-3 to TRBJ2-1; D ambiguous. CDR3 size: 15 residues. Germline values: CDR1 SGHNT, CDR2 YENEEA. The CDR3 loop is CASSLDPAPTNGQFF. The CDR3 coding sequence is TGTGCCAGCAGCTTAGATCCAGCGCCAACGAATGGGCAGTTCTTC.

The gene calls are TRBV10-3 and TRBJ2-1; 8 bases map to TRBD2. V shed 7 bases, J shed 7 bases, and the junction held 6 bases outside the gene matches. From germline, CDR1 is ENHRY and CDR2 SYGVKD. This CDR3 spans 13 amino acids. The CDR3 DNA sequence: TGTGCCATCACCCTTACGGGGGGGAATGAGCAGTTCTTC. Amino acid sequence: CAITLTGGNEQFF.

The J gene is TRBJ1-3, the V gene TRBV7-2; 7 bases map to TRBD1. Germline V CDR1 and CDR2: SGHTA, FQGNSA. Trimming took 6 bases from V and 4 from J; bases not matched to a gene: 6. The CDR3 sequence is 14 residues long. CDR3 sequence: CASRLTGVGNTIYF. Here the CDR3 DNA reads TGTGCCAGCAGGCTAACAGGGGTAGGAAACACCATATATTTT. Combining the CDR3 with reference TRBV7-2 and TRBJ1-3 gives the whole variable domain GAGVSQSPSNKVTEKGKDVELRCDPISGHTALYWYRQSLGQGLEFLIYFQGNSAPDKSGLPSDRFSAERTGGSVSTLTIQRTQQEDSAVYLCASRLTGVGNTIYFGEGSWLTVV.

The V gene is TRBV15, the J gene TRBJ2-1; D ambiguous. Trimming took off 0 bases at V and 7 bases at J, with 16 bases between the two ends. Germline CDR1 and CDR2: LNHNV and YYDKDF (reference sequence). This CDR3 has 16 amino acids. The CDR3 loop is CATSREPSARQNEQFF. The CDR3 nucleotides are TGTGCCACCAGCAGAGAGCCGTCGGCCAGGCAGAATGAGCAGTTCTTC. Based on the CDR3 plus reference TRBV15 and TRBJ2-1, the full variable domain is DAMVIQNPRYQVTQFGKPVTLSCSQTLNHNVMYWYQQKSSQAPKLLFHYYDKDFNNEADTPDNFQSRRPNTSFCFLDIRSPGLGDTAMYLCATSREPSARQNEQFFGPGTRLTVL.

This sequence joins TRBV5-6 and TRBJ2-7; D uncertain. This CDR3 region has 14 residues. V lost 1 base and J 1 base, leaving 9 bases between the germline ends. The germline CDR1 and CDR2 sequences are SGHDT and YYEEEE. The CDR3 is CASSLRPGSYEQYF. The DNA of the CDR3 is TGTGCCAGCAGCTTGCGTCCGGGTTCCTACGAGCAGTACTTC.

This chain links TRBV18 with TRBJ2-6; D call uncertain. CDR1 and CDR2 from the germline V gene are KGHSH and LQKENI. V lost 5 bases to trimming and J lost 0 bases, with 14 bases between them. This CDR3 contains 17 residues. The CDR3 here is CASSSSNVLSGANVLTF. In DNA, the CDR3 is TGTGCCAGCTCATCCTCTAATGTCCTCTCTGGGGCCAACGTCCTGACTTTC.

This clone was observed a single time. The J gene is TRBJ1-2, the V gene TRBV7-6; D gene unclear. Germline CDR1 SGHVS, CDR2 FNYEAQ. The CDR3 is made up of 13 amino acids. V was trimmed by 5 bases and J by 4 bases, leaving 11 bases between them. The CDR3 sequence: CASSTWPGYGYTF. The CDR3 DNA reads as TGTGCCAGCAGCACCTGGCCTGGCTATGGCTACACCTTC.

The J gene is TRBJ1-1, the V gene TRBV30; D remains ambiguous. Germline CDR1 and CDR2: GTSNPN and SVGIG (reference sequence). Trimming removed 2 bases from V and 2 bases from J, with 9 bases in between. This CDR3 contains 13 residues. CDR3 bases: TGTGCCTGGAGTCCCAGGCAAAACACTGAAGCTTTCTTT. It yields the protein CAWSPRQNTEAFF.

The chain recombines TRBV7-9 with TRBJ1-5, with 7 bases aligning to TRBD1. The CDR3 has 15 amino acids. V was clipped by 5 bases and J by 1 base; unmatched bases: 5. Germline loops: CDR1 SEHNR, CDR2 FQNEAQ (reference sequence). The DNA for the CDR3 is TGTGCCAGCAGCATCGGGACAGCCAGCAATCAGCCCCAGCATTTT. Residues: CASSIGTASNQPQHF.

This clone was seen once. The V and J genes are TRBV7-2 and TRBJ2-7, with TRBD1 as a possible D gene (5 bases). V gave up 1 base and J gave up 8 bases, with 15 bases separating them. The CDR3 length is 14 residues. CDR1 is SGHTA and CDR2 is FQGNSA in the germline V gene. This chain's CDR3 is CASSLGWLGAKQYF. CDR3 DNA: TGTGCCAGCAGCTTAGGTTGGCTTGGGGCTAAGCAGTACTTC.

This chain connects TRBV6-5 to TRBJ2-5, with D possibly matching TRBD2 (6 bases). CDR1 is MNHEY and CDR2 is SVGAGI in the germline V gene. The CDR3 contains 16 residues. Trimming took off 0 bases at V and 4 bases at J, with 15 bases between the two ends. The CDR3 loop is CASSYSGGALSETQYF. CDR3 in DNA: TGTGCCAGCAGTTACTCCGGCGGGGCCCTTTCAGAGACCCAGTACTTC.

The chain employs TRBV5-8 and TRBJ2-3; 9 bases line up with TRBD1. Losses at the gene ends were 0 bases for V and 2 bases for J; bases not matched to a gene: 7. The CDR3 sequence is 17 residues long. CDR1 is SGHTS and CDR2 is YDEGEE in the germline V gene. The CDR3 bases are TGTGCCAGCAGCTTGGCCCTGACAGGGGGGGCCACAGATACGCAGTATTTT. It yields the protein CASSLALTGGATDTQYF.

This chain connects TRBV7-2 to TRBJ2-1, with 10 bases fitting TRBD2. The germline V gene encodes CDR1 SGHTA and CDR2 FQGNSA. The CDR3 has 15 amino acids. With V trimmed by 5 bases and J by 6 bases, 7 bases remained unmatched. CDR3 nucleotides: TGTGCCAGCAGCCAGCCCCTAGCGGGGGTCAATGAGCAGTTCTTC. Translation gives CASSQPLAGVNEQFF. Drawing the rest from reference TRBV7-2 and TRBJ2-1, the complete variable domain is GAGVSQSPSNKVTEKGKDVELRCDPISGHTALYWYRQSLGQGLEFLIYFQGNSAPDKSGLPSDRFSAERTGGSVSTLTIQRTQQEDSAVYLCASSQPLAGVNEQFFGPGTRLTVL.

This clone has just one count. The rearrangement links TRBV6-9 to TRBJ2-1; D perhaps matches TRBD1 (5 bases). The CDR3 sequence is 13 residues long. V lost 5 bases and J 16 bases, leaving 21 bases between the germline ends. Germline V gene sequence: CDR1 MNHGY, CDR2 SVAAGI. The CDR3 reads CASSHVKGRAYFF. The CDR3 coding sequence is TGTGCCAGCAGTCACGTTAAGGGCAGGGCCTACTTCTTC.

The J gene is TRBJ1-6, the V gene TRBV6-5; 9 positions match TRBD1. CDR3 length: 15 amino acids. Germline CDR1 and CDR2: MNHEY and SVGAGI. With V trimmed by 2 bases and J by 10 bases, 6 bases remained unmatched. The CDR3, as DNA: TGTGCCAGCAGTTACGGCGGGACAGGGAAATCACCCCTCCACTTT. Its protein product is CASSYGGTGKSPLHF.

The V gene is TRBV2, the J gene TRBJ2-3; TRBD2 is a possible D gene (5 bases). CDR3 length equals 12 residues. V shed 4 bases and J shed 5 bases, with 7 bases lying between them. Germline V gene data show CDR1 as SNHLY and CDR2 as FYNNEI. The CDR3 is CASSALGDTQYF. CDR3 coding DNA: TGTGCCAGCAGTGCACTAGGAGATACGCAGTATTTT. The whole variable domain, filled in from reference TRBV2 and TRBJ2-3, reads EPEVTQTPSHQVTQMGQEVILRCVPISNHLYFYWYRQILGQKVEFLVSFYNNEISEKSEIFDDQFSVERPDGSNFTLKIRSTKLEDSAMYFCASSALGDTQYFGPGTRLTVL.

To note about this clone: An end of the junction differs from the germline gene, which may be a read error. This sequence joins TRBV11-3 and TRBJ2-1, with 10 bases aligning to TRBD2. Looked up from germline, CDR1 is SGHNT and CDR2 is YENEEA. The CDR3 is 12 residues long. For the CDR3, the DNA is TGTGCCAGCAGCCAGAGCGGGGGGGTTCGAGTCTTC. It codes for CASSQSGGVRVF.

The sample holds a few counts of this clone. The CDR3 reads CASSISRVTGELFF. The DNA for the CDR3 is TGTGCCAGTAGTATATCCAGGGTCACCGGGGAGCTGTTTTTT. This chain joins TRBV19 and TRBJ2-2; TRBD1 is a possible D gene (5 bases). V gave up 2 bases and J gave up 4 bases, with 8 bases separating them. Germline CDR1 LNHDA, CDR2 SQIVND (reference sequence). The CDR3 runs 14 residues.

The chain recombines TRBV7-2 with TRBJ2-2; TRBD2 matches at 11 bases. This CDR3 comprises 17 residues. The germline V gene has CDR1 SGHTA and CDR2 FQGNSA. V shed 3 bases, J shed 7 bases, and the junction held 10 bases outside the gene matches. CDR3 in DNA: TGTGCCAGCAGCTTGGAAATAGCGGGGGGGCCTGGCGGGGAGCTGTTTTTT. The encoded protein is CASSLEIAGGPGGELFF.

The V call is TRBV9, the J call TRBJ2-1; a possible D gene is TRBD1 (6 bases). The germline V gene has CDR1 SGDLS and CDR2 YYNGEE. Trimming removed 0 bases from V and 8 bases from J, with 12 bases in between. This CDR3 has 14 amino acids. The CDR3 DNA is TGTGCCAGCAGCGTAGAAGGGGGTCTCGATGAGCAGTTCTTC. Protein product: CASSVEGGLDEQFF.

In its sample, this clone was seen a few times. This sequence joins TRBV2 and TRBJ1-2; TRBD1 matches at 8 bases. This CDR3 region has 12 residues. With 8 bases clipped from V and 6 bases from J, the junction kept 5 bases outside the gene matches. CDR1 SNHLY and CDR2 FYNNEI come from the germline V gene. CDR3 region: CASGQGLDGYTF. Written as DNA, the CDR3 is TGTGCCAGCGGACAGGGCTTAGATGGCTACACCTTC.

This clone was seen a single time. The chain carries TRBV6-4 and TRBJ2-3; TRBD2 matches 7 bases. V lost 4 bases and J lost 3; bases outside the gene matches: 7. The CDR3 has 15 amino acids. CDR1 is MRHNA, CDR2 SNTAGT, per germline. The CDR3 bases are TGTGCCAGCAGTGTTTCAAGCGGGGTTACAGATACGCAGTATTTT. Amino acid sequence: CASSVSSGVTDTQYF.